These 21 T cell receptor beta chains came from one sample sequenced in a study of brain metastases from non-small cell lung cancer. The repertoire was sequenced with immunoSEQ multiplex PCR; TCRdb's copy has only in-frame clones and lacks some. The profile shows about 4,500 clones, around 89% of them singletons. The specimen sequenced was primary lung tumor tissue. These receptors originate from a donor aged 40 or older with non-small cell lung cancer.

This chain links TRBV30 with TRBJ2-5, with D perhaps TRBD2 (5 bases). The germline CDR1 and CDR2 sequences are GTSNPN and SVGIG (reference sequence). This CDR3 contains 13 residues. The ends were cut back, 5 bases at V and 3 bases at J, with 13 bases in the middle. The CDR3 spells CAWGRDPEETQYF. Written as DNA, the CDR3 is TGTGCCTGGGGCCGGGATCCAGAAGAGACCCAGTACTTC.

For this clone: This sample includes further DNA sequences coding for the same CDR3. The chain has TRBV24-1 and TRBJ2-1, with 11 bases identical to TRBD1. V shed 9 bases, J shed 5 bases, and the junction held 11 bases outside the gene matches. The CDR3 has 16 amino acids. The germline gives CDR1 KGHDR, CDR2 SFDVKD. CDR3: CATQMGGQGADNEQFF. CDR3 in DNA: TGTGCCACCCAGATGGGAGGACAGGGGGCCGACAATGAGCAGTTCTTC.

This chain joins TRBV2 and TRBJ1-5; TRBD1 agrees at 7 bases. With 5 bases clipped from V and 6 bases from J, the junction kept 10 bases outside the gene matches. This CDR3 region has 15 residues. Germline assignment: CDR1 SNHLY and CDR2 FYNNEI. CDR3 amino acids: CASSSPGGKVQPQHF. CDR3 bases: TGTGCCAGCAGTTCCCCAGGGGGTAAGGTTCAGCCCCAGCATTTT.

The chain is built from TRBV2 and TRBJ1-5; tentatively, D is TRBD1 (5 bases). Germline V gives CDR1 SNHLY, CDR2 FYNNEI. CDR3 length: 14 residues. V lost 6 bases, J lost 1 base, and 10 bases lay in between. CDR3 residues: CASRQGMSNQPQHF. The CDR3, as DNA: TGTGCCAGCAGGCAGGGTATGAGCAATCAGCCCCAGCATTTT.

CDR3 protein: CATSDPMTGRAFF. For the CDR3, the DNA is TGTGCCACCAGTGACCCGATGACAGGGAGGGCTTTCTTT. V gene TRBV24-1 combines with J gene TRBJ1-1; 7 bases line up with TRBD1. The length of the CDR3 is 13 residues. V was clipped by 4 bases and J by 11 bases; unmatched bases: 9. Germline V lookup: CDR1 KGHDR, CDR2 SFDVKD.

This chain links TRBV9 with TRBJ2-5; TRBD1 matches at 7 bases. The CDR3 extends over 15 amino acids. The trim removed 4 bases at V and 2 bases at J, leaving 8 bases unmatched. Germline V gene sequence: CDR1 SGDLS, CDR2 YYNGEE. CDR3 sequence reads: CASSSHRGLQETQYF. The CDR3 DNA follows: TGTGCCAGCAGCTCGCACAGGGGTTTACAAGAGACCCAGTACTTC.

V gene TRBV5-1 combines with J gene TRBJ1-6, with D tentatively TRBD1 (5 bases). This CDR3 is 17 amino acids long. The V gene lost 1 base and the J gene lost 7 bases, with 18 bases spanning the gap. The germline gives CDR1 SGHRS, CDR2 YFSETQ. In nucleotides, the CDR3 is TGCGCCAGCAGCTTGATTCTCAGGGTGAGTGGGAATTCACCCCTCCACTTT. Residues: CASSLILRVSGNSPLHF.

Details on this clone: One end of the junction fails to match germline, which may point to a read error. The chain employs TRBV5-4 and TRBJ1-1; D gene unclear. The CDR3 covers 13 residues. Germline V CDR1 and CDR2: SGHNT, YYREEE (reference sequence). The CDR3 DNA reads TGTGCCAGCAGCTTACAGCCGAACACTGAAGTTTTCTTT. Amino acid sequence: CASSLQPNTEVFF.

The chain couples TRBV14 to TRBJ2-1; D gene ambiguous. Germline V gene data show CDR1 as SGHDN and CDR2 as FVKESK. V was pared by 8 bases and J by 4 bases, with 12 bases between. CDR3 size: 13 residues. The CDR3 DNA reads as TGTGCCAGCCCTACGGGTATATACAATGAGCAGTTCTTC. The encoded protein is CASPTGIYNEQFF.

V usage is TRBV24-1 and J usage is TRBJ2-3, with 8 bases fitting TRBD2. This CDR3 region has 17 residues. Losses at the gene ends were 3 bases for V and 2 bases for J; bases not matched to a gene: 9. Germline V gene data show CDR1 as KGHDR and CDR2 as SFDVKD. CDR3 residues: CATSDPLIAGNTDTQYF. The DNA for the CDR3 is TGTGCCACCAGTGATCCTTTGATAGCGGGGAACACAGATACGCAGTATTTT.

The V gene is TRBV30, the J gene TRBJ2-7; weak D call: TRBD2 (6 bases). Germline V gene sequence: CDR1 GTSNPN, CDR2 SVGIG (reference sequence). V was pared by 4 bases and J by 6 bases, with 7 bases between. This CDR3 is built from 10 residues. In DNA form, the CDR3 reads TGTGCCTGGATCGGGAGCGAGCAGTACTTC. Translated: CAWIGSEQYF. The complete variable domain, with remaining parts taken from reference TRBV30 and TRBJ2-7, reads SQTIHQWPATLVQPVGSPLSLECTVEGTSNPNLYWYRQAAGRGLQLLFYSVGIGQISSEVPQNLSASRPQDRQFILSSKKLLLSDSGFYLCAWIGSEQYFGPGTRLTVT.

As to this clone: The identical CDR3 is also encoded by other nucleotide sequences in the sample. V usage is TRBV24-1 and J usage is TRBJ2-7, with D possibly TRBD2 on 6 matching bases. The germline gives CDR1 KGHDR, CDR2 SFDVKD. The V gene lost 2 bases and the J gene lost 7 bases, with 11 bases spanning the gap. The CDR3 is made up of 13 amino acids. Here the CDR3 DNA reads TGTGCCACCAGTGATTCGGGGAGGTCAGAGCAGTACTTC. It translates to CATSDSGRSEQYF.

V usage is TRBV14 and J usage is TRBJ1-1, with D hard to call. Trimming took 5 bases from V and 0 from J, leaving 10 bases between them. This CDR3 contains 14 residues. CDR1 SGHDN and CDR2 FVKESK come from the germline V gene. CDR3 residues: CASSRAGMNTEAFF. The CDR3 DNA reads TGTGCCAGCAGCAGAGCTGGGATGAACACTGAAGCTTTCTTT.

V and J are TRBV2 and TRBJ2-7; 7 positions match TRBD2. The germline V gene has CDR1 SNHLY and CDR2 FYNNEI. Trimming at V came to 2 bases and at J to 0 bases, leaving 13 bases not matched to a gene. The CDR3 has 18 residues. The CDR3 nucleotides are TGTGCCAGCAGTGAAATCCCCCGGGGAGCGGGGCGCTCCTACGAGCAGTACTTC. It is translated as CASSEIPRGAGRSYEQYF.

The chain links TRBV7-2 to TRBJ1-1; TRBD1 is a possible D gene (5 bases). The CDR3 length is 14 residues. The germline V and J ends were trimmed by 5 bases and 2 bases, with 12 bases remaining between them. Germline CDR1 and CDR2: SGHTA and FQGNSA. The CDR3 loop is CASSPQGGNTEAFF. CDR3 DNA sequence: TGTGCCAGCAGCCCCCAGGGTGGTAACACTGAAGCTTTCTTT. Complete variable domain (other parts from reference TRBV7-2 and TRBJ1-1): GAGVSQSPSNKVTEKGKDVELRCDPISGHTALYWYRQSLGQGLEFLIYFQGNSAPDKSGLPSDRFSAERTGGSVSTLTIQRTQQEDSAVYLCASSPQGGNTEAFFGQGTRLTVV.

The V and J genes are TRBV6-5 and TRBJ1-2, with 10 bases aligning to TRBD1. Germline assignment: CDR1 MNHEY and CDR2 SVGAGI. The CDR3 is 13 residues long. V shed 4 bases and J 6 bases; nucleotides not matched to a gene: 2. The CDR3 loop reads CASSFGTGDGYTF. For the CDR3, the DNA is TGTGCCAGCAGTTTCGGGACAGGGGATGGCTACACCTTC.

This rearrangement joins TRBV7-9 to TRBJ1-1; a weak D match, TRBD1 (5 bases). V gave up 4 bases and J gave up 3 bases, with 15 bases separating them. CDR1 SEHNR and CDR2 FQNEAQ come from the germline V gene (reference sequence). CDR3 length equals 15 residues. CDR3 residues: CASSSDTYSHTEAFF. DNA for the CDR3: TGTGCCAGCAGCTCGGACACCTATAGTCACACTGAAGCTTTCTTT.

This clone came up once. The rearrangement joins TRBV19 to TRBJ1-5; D is unclear. Germline-derived CDR1 and CDR2 are LNHDA and SQIVND (reference sequence). The CDR3 is 13 amino acids. V dropped 6 bases and J dropped 4 bases, with 10 bases sitting between them. CDR3 residues: CASSLPGNQPQHF. CDR3 DNA sequence: TGTGCCAGTAGCCTGCCGGGGAATCAGCCCCAGCATTTT.

V usage is TRBV7-9 and J usage is TRBJ1-1; a possible D gene is TRBD1 (6 bases). Trimming pared 8 bases from V and 3 bases from J, leaving 19 bases between. CDR3 length: 15 amino acids. Germline V gene sequence: CDR1 SEHNR, CDR2 FQNEAQ (reference sequence). This CDR3 reads CASGKFRGLDTEAFF. The CDR3, as DNA: TGTGCCAGCGGCAAGTTCAGGGGCCTCGACACTGAAGCTTTCTTT. The full variable domain, completed using reference TRBV7-9 and TRBJ1-1, is DTGVSQNPRHKITKRGQNVTFRCDPISEHNRLYWYRQTLGQGPEFLTYFQNEAQLEKSRLLSDRFSAERPKGSFSTLEIQRTEQGDSAMYLCASGKFRGLDTEAFFGQGTRLTVV.

The CDR3 nucleotides are TGCAGCGTTGATCCAGGGGGTATTTACAATGAGCAGTTCTTC. It codes for CSVDPGGIYNEQFF. This sequence joins TRBV29-1 and TRBJ2-1; TRBD1 matches at 7 bases. The CDR3 has 14 amino acids. From germline, CDR1 is SQVTM and CDR2 ANQGSEA. The V and J ends lost 3 bases and 4 bases, in that order; junction bases with no gene match: 6.

The chain employs TRBV18 and TRBJ1-4, with 8 bases identical to TRBD1. Germline loops: CDR1 KGHSH, CDR2 LQKENI. Trimming took 2 bases from V and 8 from J; bases not matched to a gene: 7. This CDR3 is built from 15 residues. The CDR3: CASSPGDRGQEKLFF. DNA of the CDR3: TGTGCCAGCTCACCAGGTGACAGGGGACAGGAAAAACTGTTTTTT. The whole variable domain, remainder taken from reference TRBV18 and TRBJ1-4, is NAGVMQNPRHLVRRRGQEARLRCSPMKGHSHVYWYRQLPEEGLKFMVYLQKENIIDESGMPKERFSAEFPKEGPSILRIQQVVRGDSAAYFCASSPGDRGQEKLFFGSGTQLSVL.